The 32 T cell receptor beta chains below were found in one sample sequenced in a study of shared clonotypes between healthy human individuals. Libraries were prepared by immunoSEQ multiplex PCR; TCRdb keeps only in-frame clonotypes and omits some of them. Of under 700,000 clones listed, around 95% are singletons. It was CD45RO-negative cells, positively selected for CCR7, that made up naive CD8 cells, with terminally differentiated effector memory CD45RA+ cells excluded. The material sequenced was naive CD8+ T cells sorted from blood. These receptors were taken from a woman aged 25 to 39 in good health.

The chain's CDR3 is CASSQDRNSGNTIYF. The DNA of the CDR3 is TGTGCCAGCAGCCAAGACAGGAACTCTGGAAACACCATATATTTT. This chain links TRBV6-1 with TRBJ1-3; D may be TRBD1 (6 bases). This CDR3 spans 15 amino acids. The V end was cut by 6 bases, the J end by 0 bases, with 12 bases between. The V gene's germline CDR1 is MNHNS and CDR2 SASEGT.

The V call is TRBV7-9, the J call TRBJ2-5, with D unresolved. CDR3 size: 12 residues. V dropped 3 bases and J dropped 5 bases, with 7 bases sitting between them. Germline CDR1 and CDR2: SEHNR and FQNEAQ (reference sequence). In DNA, the CDR3 is TGTGCCAGCAGCTTGTTCGGGGAGACCCAGTACTTC. It specifies CASSLFGETQYF.

The rearrangement links TRBV4-1 to TRBJ2-3, with 8 nucleotides matching TRBD1. The germline CDR1 and CDR2 sequences are MGHRA and YSYEKL. After removal of 3 bases from V and 2 bases from J, the junction contained 10 bases not matched to a gene. There are 17 residues in the CDR3. Here the CDR3 reads CASSQDGQGSLTDTQYF. Written as DNA, the CDR3 is TGCGCCAGCAGCCAGGACGGACAGGGTTCTCTCACAGATACGCAGTATTTT.

V is TRBV28 and J is TRBJ2-1, with D hard to call. V lost 7 bases, J lost 14 bases, and 18 bases lay in between. Germline CDR1 is MDHEN and CDR2 is SYDVKM. This CDR3 comprises 12 residues. CDR3 sequence: CASTPAGTSKFF. The CDR3 DNA reads as TGTGCCAGCACCCCGGCAGGAACTTCTAAGTTCTTC.

As DNA, the CDR3 is TGTGCCACCCTCACTTGGGACAGGGCTGGAAACACCATATATTTT. It is translated as CATLTWDRAGNTIYF. This chain connects TRBV6-6 to TRBJ1-3; 9 bases are shared with TRBD1. CDR1 and CDR2 from the germline V gene are MNHNY and SVGAGI (reference sequence). J was trimmed by 2 bases and V by 10 bases; bases with no gene match: 9. The CDR3 covers 15 residues.

V is TRBV27 and J is TRBJ1-2, with 7 bases that match TRBD1. V lost 1 base and J lost 6; bases outside the gene matches: 11. The CDR3 has 16 residues. Looked up from germline, CDR1 is MNHEY and CDR2 is SMNVEV (reference sequence). The CDR3 spells CASSLLPSGGRNGYTF. The CDR3 DNA follows: TGTGCCAGCAGTTTATTACCCTCAGGGGGTCGAAATGGCTACACCTTC.

The rearrangement joins TRBV9 to TRBJ2-1, with TRBD2 matching 12 bases. The V gene's germline CDR1 is SGDLS and CDR2 YYNGEE. The CDR3 is made up of 16 amino acids. The trim removed 4 bases at V and 7 bases at J, leaving 9 bases unmatched. In DNA, the CDR3 is TGTGCCAGCAGCCAGCGACTAGCGGGAGTGGGGAATGAGCAGTTCTTC. Protein sequence: CASSQRLAGVGNEQFF.

The chain joins TRBV28 to TRBJ1-3; D is unresolved. V lost 3 bases, J lost 0 bases, and 3 bases lay in between. Germline V gene lookup returns CDR1 MDHEN and CDR2 SYDVKM. The CDR3 runs to 13 residues. The CDR3 bases are TGTGCCAGCAGTTTCGTCTCTGGAAACACCATATATTTT. Translation: CASSFVSGNTIYF.

The chain is built from TRBV7-2 and TRBJ2-7; 9 bases align to TRBD2. Germline-derived CDR1 and CDR2 are SGHTA and FQGNSA. Germline trimming cut 2 bases from V and 3 bases from J; bases unmatched to any gene: 5. This CDR3 region has 15 residues. Here the CDR3 DNA reads TGTGCCAGCAGCTTACTACTAGCGGGCTACTACGAGCAGTACTTC. Translated, it gives CASSLLLAGYYEQYF.

This CDR3 is CASTRGYEQYF. The CDR3 DNA is TGTGCCAGCACCAGGGGCTACGAGCAGTACTTC. The chain employs TRBV27 and TRBJ2-7; perhaps TRBD1 as D (6 bases). The CDR3 is 11 residues long. Trimming left V 7 bases short and J 3 bases short, with 7 bases between. Germline V gene sequence: CDR1 MNHEY, CDR2 SMNVEV (reference sequence).

This chain connects TRBV11-2 to TRBJ2-7, with TRBD2 identical over 14 bases. Germline V gene lookup returns CDR1 SGHAT and CDR2 FQNNGV. The CDR3 runs 15 residues. V trimming: 4 bases; J trimming: 7 bases; junction bases outside the gene matches: 6. The CDR3: CASSSGLAGVGEQYF. The CDR3 DNA follows: TGTGCCAGCAGCTCGGGACTAGCGGGAGTGGGGGAGCAGTACTTC. The entire variable domain, with the rest obtained from reference TRBV11-2 and TRBJ2-7, is as follows: EAGVAQSPRYKIIEKRQSVAFWCNPISGHATLYWYQQILGQGPKLLIQFQNNGVVDDSQLPKDRFSAERLKGVDSTLKIQPAKLEDSAVYLCASSSGLAGVGEQYFGPGTRLTVT.

The rearrangement joins TRBV10-2 to TRBJ2-7; 10 bases fit TRBD1. The J segment lost 7 bases and the V segment lost 11 bases, leaving 11 bases of the junction unmatched. The CDR3 sequence is 13 residues long. Germline CDR1 and CDR2: WSHSY and SAAADI. The CDR3 sequence is CAGSSGQGQEQYF. CDR3 in DNA: TGCGCCGGGAGTTCGGGACAGGGGCAAGAGCAGTACTTC.

The V call is TRBV28, the J call TRBJ2-7, with D perhaps TRBD1 or TRBD2 (5 bases each). V was pared by 2 bases and J by 4 bases, with 12 bases between. CDR3 length: 14 residues. The germline V gene encodes CDR1 MDHEN and CDR2 SYDVKM. CDR3 in DNA: TGTGCCAGCAGTTTACGGGGCAACCCTTACGAGCAGTACTTC. Its translation: CASSLRGNPYEQYF.

This clone was seen a single time. The chain links TRBV4-1 to TRBJ2-5; a weak D match, TRBD2 (5 bases). With the DNA end fitting TRBJ2-7 better, the J assignment may be wrong. Germline CDR1 reads MGHRA; CDR2 reads YSYEKL. The length of the CDR3 is 14 residues. The CDR3 DNA reads as TGCGCCAGCAGCCCCGCAGAGGGAAGCTACGAGCAGTACTTC. It specifies CASSPAEGSYEQYF.

The CDR3 protein is CASSRVRRTDTQYF. CDR3 nucleotide sequence: TGTGCCAGCAGTAGGGTGAGGAGAACAGATACGCAGTATTTT. The V call is TRBV28, the J call TRBJ2-3, with D unresolved. Per the germline V gene, CDR1 is MDHEN and CDR2 is SYDVKM. V was shortened by 5 bases and J by 3 bases, with 12 bases between the two germline ends. The CDR3 contains 14 residues.

This chain uses TRBV19 with TRBJ1-1; D is unclear. This CDR3 region has 13 residues. Germline CDR1 LNHDA, CDR2 SQIVND (reference sequence). With 5 bases removed from V and 0 bases from J, the gap between germline ends came to 7 bases. CDR3 in DNA: TGTGCCAGTAGTGCGACAATGAACACTGAAGCTTTCTTT. It yields the protein CASSATMNTEAFF.

V is TRBV19 and J is TRBJ2-5; D is possibly TRBD1 (5 bases). The CDR3 spans 15 residues. Deletions cut 3 bases from V and 2 bases from J, with 13 bases between. The germline V gene has CDR1 LNHDA and CDR2 SQIVND (reference sequence). The CDR3 is CASSILGVRQETQYF. The CDR3 region has the DNA TGTGCCAGTAGTATTCTAGGGGTGAGGCAAGAGACCCAGTACTTC.

The V gene is TRBV2, the J gene TRBJ1-1; the D is unclear. The CDR3 contains 15 residues. Trimming took off 1 base at V and 4 bases at J, with 13 bases between the two ends. Germline V gives CDR1 SNHLY, CDR2 FYNNEI. DNA of the CDR3: TGTGCCAGCAGTGAAGTGGGCAGAGAGGGCACTGAAGCTTTCTTT. Translated, it gives CASSEVGREGTEAFF.

This chain uses TRBV30 with TRBJ2-5; unclear D gene. Trimming left V 2 bases short and J 3 bases short, with 1 base between. CDR3 length: 10 residues. In germline, CDR1 is GTSNPN, CDR2 SVGIG (reference sequence). The CDR3 sequence: CAWSKETQYF. As DNA, the CDR3 is TGTGCCTGGAGTAAAGAGACCCAGTACTTC.

Details on this clone: The identical CDR3 is also encoded by other nucleotide sequences in the sample. The chain carries TRBV7-9 and TRBJ2-5; 7 nucleotides match TRBD2. The length of the CDR3 is 15 residues. Unmatched junction bases numbered 3, after V lost 0 bases and J lost 2 bases. Germline V gene sequence: CDR1 SEHNR, CDR2 FQNEAQ (reference sequence). CDR3 protein: CASSLAQGGQETQYF. CDR3 nucleotide sequence: TGTGCCAGCAGCTTAGCTCAGGGAGGGCAAGAGACCCAGTACTTC.

The chain employs TRBV5-1 and TRBJ2-7; the match to TRBD1 covers 7 bases. Germline values: CDR1 SGHRS, CDR2 YFSETQ. CDR3 length: 15 residues. The junction had 8 bases not matched to a gene; V was cut back by 3 bases and J by 2 bases. As DNA, the CDR3 is TGCGCCAGCAGCTGGATCCGGGACAGCACCTACGAGCAGTACTTC. It is translated as CASSWIRDSTYEQYF.

V usage is TRBV19 and J usage is TRBJ2-7; 12 nucleotides line up with TRBD2. In germline, CDR1 is LNHDA, CDR2 SQIVND (reference sequence). The CDR3 is 15 amino acids. J gave up 5 bases and V 9 bases, and 11 bases lay outside the gene matches. CDR3 coding DNA: TGTGCCAGCCGTCTGACTAGCGGGAGTCTCAACGAGCAGTACTTC. It is translated as CASRLTSGSLNEQYF.

The CDR3 DNA reads as TGTGCCAGCAACCTACAGGTGAACACTGAAGCTTTCTTT. Its translation is CASNLQVNTEAFF. The gene calls are TRBV28 and TRBJ1-1, with a weak D call TRBD1 (5 bases). Germline V CDR1 and CDR2: MDHEN, SYDVKM. The CDR3 is 13 residues long. Trimming cost V 7 bases and J 0 bases, with 9 bases left between them.

This chain links TRBV5-6 with TRBJ1-4, with 7 bases matching TRBD1. Germline V gene data show CDR1 as SGHDT and CDR2 as YYEEEE. CDR3 size: 14 residues. Trimming at V came to 2 bases and at J to 7 bases, leaving 5 bases not matched to a gene. CDR3 bases: TGTGCCAGCAGCTTCGAGGGGGCGCCTGAAAAACTGTTTTTT. Encoded protein: CASSFEGAPEKLFF.

This clone occurred once. The chain links TRBV27 to TRBJ2-1; D is ambiguous. This CDR3 region has 15 residues. Germline CDR1 MNHEY, CDR2 SMNVEV (reference sequence). Trimming stripped 6 bases from V and 0 bases from J, with 12 bases between. The CDR3 nucleotides read TGTGCCAGCAGGGGTGGCGTCAGCTCCTACAATGAGCAGTTCTTC. Its protein product is CASRGGVSSYNEQFF.

This sequence joins TRBV7-6 and TRBJ2-2; tentative D call: TRBD1 (6 bases). The CDR3 consists of 14 residues. Germline CDR1 is SGHVS and CDR2 is FNYEAQ. The germline V and J ends were trimmed by 3 bases and 4 bases, with 9 bases remaining between them. CDR3 bases: TGTGCCAGCAGCTTGGACAGTTTCACCGGGGAGCTGTTTTTT. Protein sequence: CASSLDSFTGELFF.

Comments on this clone: Other DNA variants within this sample encode the same CDR3. The V and J genes are TRBV27 and TRBJ1-5; the D gene is possibly TRBD1 (6 bases). Germline-derived CDR1 and CDR2 are MNHEY and SMNVEV (reference sequence). The CDR3 spans 14 residues. Deletions cut 5 bases from V and 2 bases from J, with 10 bases between. CDR3 nucleotide sequence: TGTGCCAGCAGTGTACAGGGAGGCAATCAGCCCCAGCATTTT. Its protein product is CASSVQGGNQPQHF.

Note on this clone: Other DNA sequences in the sample encode the same CDR3. The chain couples TRBV9 to TRBJ1-1; no clear D. The V and J ends lost 0 bases and 5 bases respectively, with 8 bases between them. The germline V gene encodes CDR1 SGDLS and CDR2 YYNGEE. The CDR3 is 13 amino acids. The DNA for the CDR3 is TGTGCCAGCAGCGTAGGGGATTTTACTGAAGCTTTCTTT. This gives the protein CASSVGDFTEAFF.

The chain uses TRBV27 and TRBJ1-1; possible D gene TRBD1, 5 bases. V was clipped by 2 bases and J by 7 bases, with 17 bases between them. This CDR3 spans 15 amino acids. Germline V gene sequence: CDR1 MNHEY, CDR2 SMNVEV (reference sequence). Here the CDR3 reads CASSLIGTQRGEAFF. The CDR3 bases are TGTGCCAGCAGTTTAATCGGGACCCAACGTGGTGAAGCTTTCTTT.

V and J are TRBV6-1 and TRBJ1-5; 8 positions match TRBD1. Germline CDR1 reads MNHNS; CDR2 reads SASEGT. This CDR3 has 18 residues. J gave up 0 bases and V 2 bases, and 9 bases lay outside the gene matches. CDR3 nucleotides: TGTGCCAGCAGTGAATTTCGGACAGGGTTTTTTAGCAATCAGCCCCAGCATTTT. Translation: CASSEFRTGFFSNQPQHF.

V gene TRBV9 combines with J gene TRBJ2-1; no clear D. V lost 3 bases and J 9 bases, leaving 13 bases between the germline ends. The CDR3 covers 13 residues. CDR1 and CDR2 (germline): SGDLS, YYNGEE. The CDR3 DNA is TGTGCCAGCAGCGCTACCGAGTTGGGTGAGCAGTTCTTC. This encodes CASSATELGEQFF.

The rearrangement uses TRBV28 and TRBJ2-7, with D tentatively TRBD2 (5 bases). Germline V CDR1 and CDR2: MDHEN, SYDVKM. Trimming left V 6 bases short and J 2 bases short, with 8 bases between. CDR3 size: 12 residues. The CDR3 DNA follows: TGTGCCAGCAGCTCGGGGACCTACGAGCAGTACTTC. This codes for CASSSGTYEQYF. Based on the CDR3 plus reference TRBV28 and TRBJ2-7, the full variable domain is DVKVTQSSRYLVKRTGEKVFLECVQDMDHENMFWYRQDPGLGLRLIYFSYDVKMKEKGDIPEGYSVSREKKERFSLILESASTNQTSMYLCASSSGTYEQYFGPGTRLTVT.